The entry below describes one T cell receptor (beta chain). As yet, its antigen is unknown. In germline, CDR1 is LNHDA, CDR2 SQIVND (reference sequence). The ends were cut back, 3 bases at V and 1 base at J, with 15 bases in the middle. CDR3 size: 16 residues. Previously, flow cytometry had revealed CD8+CD57+ cell expansion in the patients chosen for sequencing. Receipt of therapy had not occurred in any patient by the time of blood sampling. This record comes from a study of CD8+CD57+ T cells in acquired aplastic anemia. Study information: Sorted CD4+ and CD8+ cells yielded DNA averaging approximately 3 ug.

According to the study, genomic DNA was the template for TCR beta VDJ and CDR3 profiling. Via MiXCR, TCRdb re-called the reads, giving one row per CDR3 protein. The sample lists 95,000 to 150,000 distinct CDR3 sequences, approximately 61% occurring once. Findings of the study overall: Patients and controls were not found to differ significantly in CD8+ Simpson's diversity. Some 29 CD8+ CDR3 sequences were shared between patients and controls.

This clonotype was obtained from a human donor with aplastic anemia. The J gene is TRBJ2-5, the V gene TRBV19; D is perhaps TRBD1 (5 bases). The sample consisted of sorted CD4+, CD8+, or CD8+CD57+ T cells (not recorded which) from PBMCs. CDR3 coding DNA: TGTGCCAGTAGTATTGGTCTCGGTCAGGGCCAAGAGACCCAGTACTTC. Protein product: CASSIGLGQGQETQYF.